These 25 T cell receptor beta chains originate from one sample sequenced in a study of blood T cell repertoires in COVID-19. Clones were read by immunoSEQ multiplex PCR, and TCRdb kept only the in-frame ones, dropping some. The sample records some 420,000 clones, 85% to 90% being singletons. The sequencing sample was made of PBMCs or T cells enriched from blood (not recorded which). These receptor sequences come from a young man who had recovered from COVID-19.

The chain links TRBV5-1 to TRBJ2-1; tentatively, D is TRBD2 (6 bases). The germline CDR1 and CDR2 sequences are SGHRS and YFSETQ. Trimming took off 4 bases at V and 8 bases at J, with 22 bases between the two ends. The CDR3 is 16 amino acids. The CDR3 is CASSPGTGGVSDEQFF. The CDR3 nucleotides are TGCGCCAGCAGCCCCGGGACTGGAGGGGTTTCGGATGAGCAGTTCTTC.

The CDR3 sequence is CASRAPGQGASPLHF. DNA for the CDR3: TGTGCCAGCAGGGCCCCTGGACAGGGGGCTTCACCCCTCCACTTT. The chain is built from TRBV27 and TRBJ1-6; 11 nucleotides align to TRBD1. The germline CDR1 and CDR2 sequences are MNHEY and SMNVEV (reference sequence). The CDR3 extends over 15 amino acids. V shed 6 bases and J 9 bases; nucleotides not matched to a gene: 7.

This clone was seen ten or more times. Germline and junction disagree at one end, which may indicate a read error. This chain links TRBV6-5 with TRBJ1-2; weak D call: TRBD1 (5 bases). Germline V lookup: CDR1 MNHEY, CDR2 SVGAGI. CDR3 length: 11 amino acids. The CDR3 DNA reads TGTGCCAGCAGTTACTCGAGACAGTTTTTCTTC. Protein product: CASSYSRQFFF.

The chain uses TRBV10-1 and TRBJ2-1; TRBD2 matches 8 bases. The CDR3 runs 17 residues. The junction had 12 bases not matched to a gene; V was cut back by 7 bases and J by 1 base. CDR1 and CDR2 (germline): WNHNN, SYGVQD (reference sequence). CDR3 in amino acids: CASTQTSGPRSYNEQFF. The CDR3 DNA reads TGCGCCAGCACCCAAACTAGCGGCCCGAGGTCCTACAATGAGCAGTTCTTC.

This rearrangement joins TRBV9 to TRBJ2-2; the match to TRBD1 covers 8 bases. V gave up 4 bases and J gave up 6 bases; unmatched junction bases: 5. The CDR3 extends over 14 amino acids. Germline V gene sequence: CDR1 SGDLS, CDR2 YYNGEE. CDR3 nucleotide sequence: TGTGCCAGCAGCCCGACAGGGGATCCCGGGGAGCTGTTTTTT. Its protein product is CASSPTGDPGELFF. Using reference TRBV9 and TRBJ2-2 for the parts outside the CDR3, the full variable domain is DSGVTQTPKHLITATGQRVTLRCSPRSGDLSVYWYQQSLDQGLQFLIQYYNGEERAKGNILERFSAQQFPDLHSELNLSSLELGDSALYFCASSPTGDPGELFFGEGSRLTVL.

V is TRBV19 and J is TRBJ1-5, with a tentative D call TRBD1 (6 bases). The CDR3 runs to 15 residues. V was clipped by 5 bases and J by 3 bases, with 14 bases between them. Per the germline V gene, CDR1 is LNHDA and CDR2 is SQIVND (reference sequence). CDR3 DNA: TGTGCCAGTAGTGCCGGACAGTTAGACAATCAGCCCCAGCATTTT. Protein product: CASSAGQLDNQPQHF.

The chain joins TRBV27 to TRBJ2-2, with 10 positions matching TRBD1. V shed 3 bases, J shed 4 bases, and the junction held 2 bases outside the gene matches. Germline lookup yields CDR1 MNHEY and CDR2 SMNVEV (reference sequence). The length of the CDR3 is 15 residues. The CDR3 region has the DNA TGTGCCAGCAGTTTTTGGACAGGGGGCACCGGGGAGCTGTTTTTT. Translating gives CASSFWTGGTGELFF.

This chain links TRBV6-2 or TRBV6-3 with TRBJ1-1; 9 bases are shared with TRBD1. Germline trimming cut 0 bases from V and 8 bases from J; bases unmatched to any gene: 7. The length of the CDR3 is 15 residues. Germline CDR1 is MNHEY and CDR2 is SVGEGT. CDR3: CASSYSDRGSNEAFF. CDR3 DNA sequence: TGTGCCAGCAGTTACTCAGACAGGGGGTCGAACGAAGCTTTCTTT.

The genes are TRBV7-6 and TRBJ2-7; 7 bases are a match to TRBD2. After removal of 4 bases from V and 5 bases from J, the junction contained 11 bases not matched to a gene. Germline V gene data show CDR1 as SGHVS and CDR2 as FNYEAQ. The CDR3 is 15 residues long. The CDR3 sequence: CASSSGLEGINEQYF. CDR3 sequence (DNA): TGTGCCAGCAGCTCAGGACTAGAAGGGATCAACGAGCAGTACTTC. The full variable domain, rest sourced from reference TRBV7-6 and TRBJ2-7, is GAGVSQSPRYKVTKRGQDVALRCDPISGHVSLYWYRQALGQGPEFLTYFNYEAQQDKSGLPNDRFSAERPEGSISTLTIQRTEQRDSAMYRCASSSGLEGINEQYFGPGTRLTVT.

The chain carries TRBV5-6 and TRBJ1-5, with a possible D match to TRBD1 (5 bases). The CDR3 is 14 amino acids. V lost 4 bases and J 7 bases, leaving 15 bases between the germline ends. Germline loops: CDR1 SGHDT, CDR2 YYEEEE. For the CDR3, the DNA is TGTGCCAGCAGCCTGGGGGTTACGGAGCAGCCCCAGCATTTT. This codes for CASSLGVTEQPQHF.

The chain links TRBV6-5 to TRBJ1-1; D remains unclear. Germline V gene data show CDR1 as MNHEY and CDR2 as SVGAGI. CDR3 size: 15 residues. Trimming took 0 bases from V and 0 from J, leaving 8 bases between them. The CDR3 loop is CASSYSNGLNTEAFF. CDR3 nucleotides: TGTGCCAGCAGTTACTCGAACGGGTTGAACACTGAAGCTTTCTTT.

J is TRBJ1-6 and V is TRBV28; maybe TRBD1 (5 bases). Deletions cut 4 bases from V and 13 bases from J, with 14 bases between. Germline loops: CDR1 MDHEN, CDR2 SYDVKM. This CDR3 has 13 amino acids. CDR3 coding DNA: TGTGCCAGCAGTTCGAAGACAGTTTCGCCCCTCCACTTT. It encodes CASSSKTVSPLHF.

This clone came up once. CDR3 loop: CASSPTADRRTMYEQYF. CDR3 nucleotides: TGTGCCAGCAGCCCCACCGCAGACAGGAGAACGATGTACGAGCAGTACTTC. The genes are TRBV5-5 and TRBJ2-7; D possibly corresponds to TRBD1 (6 bases). The CDR3 totals 17 residues. V was pared by 4 bases and J by 4 bases, with 24 bases between. Germline-derived CDR1 and CDR2 are SGHKS and YYEKEE (reference sequence). The full variable domain, its missing parts supplied by reference TRBV5-5 and TRBJ2-7, is DAGVTQSPTHLIKTRGQQVTLRCSPISGHKSVSWYQQVLGQGPQFIFQYYEKEERGRGNFPDRFSARQFPNYSSELNVNALLLGDSALYLCASSPTADRRTMYEQYFGPGTRLTVT.

This chain joins TRBV18 and TRBJ2-5, with 7 bases lining up with TRBD2. The germline V gene has CDR1 KGHSH and CDR2 LQKENI. The trim removed 0 bases at V and 5 bases at J, leaving 3 bases unmatched. This CDR3 contains 14 residues. Written as DNA, the CDR3 is TGTGCCAGCTCACCACCGGGAGCGGGGGAGACCCAGTACTTC. Its protein product is CASSPPGAGETQYF.

This rearrangement joins TRBV11-2 to TRBJ1-2; D not resolved. Trimming left V 4 bases short and J 6 bases short, with 12 bases between. This CDR3 is 13 amino acids long. Germline CDR1 reads SGHAT; CDR2 reads FQNNGV. The CDR3 here is CASSSRLADGYTF. CDR3 DNA sequence: TGTGCCAGCAGCTCTCGACTGGCAGATGGCTACACCTTC.

The gene calls are TRBV7-9 and TRBJ1-2; D perhaps matches TRBD1 (5 bases). The CDR3 spans 12 residues. The V gene's germline CDR1 is SEHNR and CDR2 FQNEAQ (reference sequence). Trimming shortened V by 5 bases and J by 6 bases, and 10 bases separated the two germline ends. CDR3 sequence: CASSPQTDGYTF. The CDR3 region has the DNA TGTGCCAGCAGCCCACAGACAGATGGCTACACCTTC.

The chain is built from TRBV5-1 and TRBJ2-2; D gene ambiguous. CDR3 length: 12 residues. Trimming took off 4 bases at V and 8 bases at J, with 9 bases between the two ends. Germline CDR1 is SGHRS and CDR2 is YFSETQ. The CDR3 DNA reads TGCGCCAGCAGCCCCGACTTGGGGGAGCTGTTTTTT. This translates into CASSPDLGELFF. The complete variable domain, with remaining parts taken from reference TRBV5-1 and TRBJ2-2, reads KAGVTQTPRYLIKTRGQQVTLSCSPISGHRSVSWYQQTPGQGLQFLFEYFSETQRNKGNFPGRFSGRQFSNSRSEMNVSTLELGDSALYLCASSPDLGELFFGEGSRLTVL.

The chain links TRBV4-1 to TRBJ1-5; 11 positions agree with TRBD1. The J segment lost 5 bases and the V segment lost 5 bases, leaving 5 bases of the junction unmatched. The CDR3 totals 15 residues. The germline V gene has CDR1 MGHRA and CDR2 YSYEKL. The chain's CDR3 is CASSDRDRGDQPQHF. CDR3 in DNA: TGCGCCAGCAGCGACCGGGACAGGGGGGATCAGCCCCAGCATTTT.

The chain couples TRBV18 to TRBJ1-4; 7 bases fit TRBD1. The CDR3 has 16 residues. Per germline, CDR1 KGHSH and CDR2 LQKENI. J gave up 5 bases and V 6 bases, and 12 bases lay outside the gene matches. The CDR3 bases are TGTGCCAGCTCCTATTCGAGACAGGGAACAAATGAAAAACTGTTTTTT. Translating gives CASSYSRQGTNEKLFF.

The chain uses TRBV5-4 and TRBJ2-1; 8 bases map to TRBD1. V lost 2 bases and J lost 6; bases outside the gene matches: 4. In germline, CDR1 is SGHNT, CDR2 YYREEE (reference sequence). This CDR3 region has 14 residues. CDR3 sequence: CASSLTGGLNEQFF. DNA for the CDR3: TGTGCCAGCAGCTTAACAGGGGGGCTCAATGAGCAGTTCTTC. Full variable domain (outside the CDR3, taken from reference TRBV5-4 and TRBJ2-1): ETGVTQSPTHLIKTRGQQVTLRCSSQSGHNTVSWYQQALGQGPQFIFQYYREEENGRGNFPPRFSGLQFPNYSSELNVNALELDDSALYLCASSLTGGLNEQFFGPGTRLTVL.

Of note for this clone: This specimen includes other DNA sequences encoding the same CDR3. The V call is TRBV25-1, the J call TRBJ1-6; D is undetermined. CDR3 length equals 13 residues. The germline V and J ends were trimmed by 4 bases and 7 bases, with 8 bases remaining between them. From germline, CDR1 is MGHDK and CDR2 SYGVNS. The DNA of the CDR3 is TGTGCCAGCAGTGCCCCCGGGAATTCACCCCTCCACTTT. Translating gives CASSAPGNSPLHF.

V and J are TRBV5-4 and TRBJ1-6; D possibly corresponds to TRBD1 (5 bases). V was shortened by 5 bases and J by 9 bases, with 9 bases between the two germline ends. The CDR3 extends over 12 amino acids. Germline CDR1 reads SGHNT; CDR2 reads YYREEE (reference sequence). The CDR3 spells CASRQDSSPLHF. The CDR3 DNA reads as TGTGCCAGCAGGCAAGACAGTTCACCCCTCCACTTT.

The CDR3 region has the DNA TGCGCCAGCAGTGGAAGACTACAGGATACGCAGTATTTT. Encoded protein: CASSGRLQDTQYF. This rearrangement joins TRBV10-1 to TRBJ2-3; D is possibly TRBD2 (5 bases). Germline CDR1 reads WNHNN; CDR2 reads SYGVQD (reference sequence). Trimming left V 4 bases short and J 6 bases short, with 11 bases between. This CDR3 spans 13 amino acids.

The chain has TRBV5-6 and TRBJ2-1; D perhaps matches TRBD2 (5 bases). The ends were cut back, 2 bases at V and 2 bases at J, with 17 bases in the middle. The CDR3 runs 17 residues. CDR1 and CDR2 (germline): SGHDT, YYEEEE. The CDR3 sequence is CASSFSPSSSTYNEQFF. As DNA, the CDR3 is TGTGCCAGCAGCTTCAGCCCTAGCTCCTCTACCTACAATGAGCAGTTCTTC.

The CDR3 protein is CASSLILSEQYF. The CDR3 nucleotides read TGTGCCAGCAGTCTTATCCTCTCCGAGCAGTACTTC. The rearrangement uses TRBV7-9 and TRBJ2-7; D is uncertain. CDR1 and CDR2 (germline): SEHNR, FQNEAQ (reference sequence). Trimming left V 6 bases short and J 6 bases short, with 12 bases between. The CDR3 has 12 residues.